Shown below are 26 T cell receptor beta chains from a single sample sequenced in a study of cytomegalovirus exposure and HLA in healthy donors. The PCR employed 60 Vbeta primers together with 13 Jbeta primers. Sequenced by immunoSEQ multiplex PCR; TCRdb stores in-frame clones only, minus some. The repertoire holds about 160,000 clones, about 79% seen once, with more than 0.75% in the top ten. The sample consisted of PBMCs. The receptor source for this set is a woman between 50 and 59 years old in good health and CMV-seropositive.

This clone appeared once. The V call is TRBV2, the J call TRBJ1-2; 9 bases line up with TRBD1. The V gene end was trimmed by 6 bases and the J gene end by 0 bases; junction bases not matched to a gene: 5. The CDR3 runs to 15 residues. Germline loops: CDR1 SNHLY, CDR2 FYNNEI. The CDR3 sequence is CASRPGQGTNYGYTF. CDR3 DNA: TGTGCCAGCAGACCCGGACAGGGGACTAACTATGGCTACACCTTC.

The V and J genes are TRBV18 and TRBJ1-2; D is ambiguous. Germline V lookup: CDR1 KGHSH, CDR2 LQKENI. The CDR3 is 16 residues long. V gave up 3 bases and J gave up 1 base, with 15 bases separating them. The CDR3: CASSPKLGLYNYGYTF. As DNA, the CDR3 is TGTGCCAGCTCACCGAAATTAGGACTTTATAACTATGGCTACACCTTC. The full variable domain, with the rest looked up from reference TRBV18 and TRBJ1-2, is NAGVMQNPRHLVRRRGQEARLRCSPMKGHSHVYWYRQLPEEGLKFMVYLQKENIIDESGMPKERFSAEFPKEGPSILRIQQVVRGDSAAYFCASSPKLGLYNYGYTFGSGTRLTVV.

The chain has TRBV13 and TRBJ2-7; 10 nucleotides agree with TRBD1. The CDR3 consists of 15 residues. Germline-derived CDR1 and CDR2 are PRHDT and FYEKMQ (reference sequence). The ends lost 5 bases at V and 3 bases at J; junction bases unmatched: 7. CDR3 in DNA: TGTGCCAGCAGCCCCGGGACAGGGGATGTCTACGAGCAGTACTTC. It codes for CASSPGTGDVYEQYF.

V usage is TRBV9 and J usage is TRBJ2-6, with TRBD2 matching 14 bases. CDR1 is SGDLS, CDR2 YYNGEE, per germline. V lost 3 bases to trimming and J lost 2 bases; unmatched junction nucleotides: 4. The CDR3 length is 18 residues. DNA for the CDR3: TGTGCCAGCAGCGCGGGACTAGCGGGAGCTGCTGGGGCCAACGTCCTGACTTTC. Its protein is CASSAGLAGAAGANVLTF.

This chain connects TRBV29-1 to TRBJ2-3; 8 bases match TRBD1. The CDR3 spans 13 residues. Unmatched junction bases numbered 7, after V lost 6 bases and J lost 5 bases. Germline V gives CDR1 SQVTM, CDR2 ANQGSEA. In DNA form, the CDR3 reads TGCAGCGTAGACAGGGGAGGAATAGATACGCAGTATTTT. It specifies CSVDRGGIDTQYF.

This sequence joins TRBV28 and TRBJ2-1; 8 positions match TRBD1. J lost 1 base, V lost 1 base, and 6 bases had no gene match. The germline gives CDR1 MDHEN, CDR2 SYDVKM. The CDR3 is 17 amino acids. CDR3 DNA: TGTGCCAGCAGTTTATCCAGGGGGCAAAGGTCCTACAATGAGCAGTTCTTC. This translates into CASSLSRGQRSYNEQFF.

The V gene is TRBV9, the J gene TRBJ1-1; D ambiguous. This CDR3 contains 13 residues. CDR1 and CDR2 (germline): SGDLS, YYNGEE. Trimming pared 2 bases from V and 0 bases from J, leaving 5 bases between. CDR3 residues: CASSVQMNTEAFF. The CDR3 DNA is TGTGCCAGCAGCGTCCAGATGAACACTGAAGCTTTCTTT.

The chain carries TRBV28 and TRBJ2-1; TRBD1 might be the D (6 bases). Trimming pared 6 bases from V and 10 bases from J, leaving 16 bases between. The CDR3 totals 13 residues. Germline loops: CDR1 MDHEN, CDR2 SYDVKM. This CDR3 is CASRTGRGYEQFF. The CDR3 nucleotides are TGTGCCAGCAGGACCGGCAGGGGCTACGAGCAGTTCTTC.

This clone came up once. CDR3 in DNA: TGTGCCAGCAGCAAAAGCGGGGGAGAGACCCAGTACTTC. Translated: CASSKSGGETQYF. The genes are TRBV9 and TRBJ2-5; 8 positions match TRBD2. V lost 4 bases to trimming and J lost 4 bases; unmatched junction nucleotides: 3. Germline V gene sequence: CDR1 SGDLS, CDR2 YYNGEE. This CDR3 has 13 residues.

The chain uses TRBV11-2 and TRBJ2-2; TRBD1 aligns across 7 bases. Germline CDR1 SGHAT, CDR2 FQNNGV. The CDR3 extends over 14 amino acids. The ends lost 6 bases at V and 7 bases at J; junction bases unmatched: 8. For the CDR3, the DNA is TGTGCCAGCAGGAGCTCAGGGGGAATCGGGGAGCTGTTTTTT. Its protein is CASRSSGGIGELFF.

The rearrangement joins TRBV23-1 to TRBJ2-2; maybe TRBD1 (6 bases). TRBV23-1 carries the ORF label, with uncertain function. Deletions cut 0 bases from V and 2 bases from J, with 10 bases between. The CDR3 has 16 amino acids. The CDR3 region is CASSQSRTDNTGELFF. CDR3 sequence (DNA): TGCGCCAGCAGTCAATCGAGGACAGATAACACCGGGGAGCTGTTTTTT.

This clone was seen just once. V is TRBV10-3 and J is TRBJ2-2; D is possibly TRBD2 (6 bases). Trimming took 4 bases from V and 5 from J, leaving 17 bases between them. The germline V gene has CDR1 ENHRY and CDR2 SYGVKD. This CDR3 comprises 16 residues. The CDR3 loop is CAISASVGGATGELFF. The CDR3 coding sequence is TGTGCCATCAGTGCCTCGGTAGGAGGGGCAACCGGGGAGCTGTTTTTT.

V usage is TRBV7-9 and J usage is TRBJ2-7, with D possibly TRBD2 on 5 matching bases. The CDR3 is 15 residues long. V gave up 1 base and J gave up 3 bases, with 13 bases separating them. Germline V gene lookup returns CDR1 SEHNR and CDR2 FQNEAQ (reference sequence). The CDR3 sequence is CASSLDRGLVYEQYF. CDR3 sequence (DNA): TGTGCCAGCAGCTTAGATCGCGGACTGGTCTACGAGCAGTACTTC.

V and J are TRBV5-1 and TRBJ2-2, with 8 bases lining up with TRBD1. J lost 1 base, V lost 4 bases, and 9 bases had no gene match. This CDR3 spans 17 amino acids. The germline CDR1 and CDR2 sequences are SGHRS and YFSETQ. The CDR3 coding sequence is TGCGCCAGCAGCCCGATTGGGACAGGAGTGAACACCGGGGAGCTGTTTTTT. Protein product: CASSPIGTGVNTGELFF.

The chain recombines TRBV4-2 with TRBJ2-1; 10 nucleotides match TRBD1. The CDR3 loop spans 16 amino acids. Germline values: CDR1 LGHNA, CDR2 YNFKEQ. The ends lost 0 bases at V and 4 bases at J; junction bases unmatched: 3. The DNA for the CDR3 is TGTGCCAGCAGCCAAGATCGGACAGGGGGGTACAATGAGCAGTTCTTC. This codes for CASSQDRTGGYNEQFF.

V and J are TRBV5-5 and TRBJ1-4, with TRBD1 identical over 7 bases. V lost 6 bases to trimming and J lost 6 bases; unmatched junction nucleotides: 11. Per the germline V gene, CDR1 is SGHKS and CDR2 is YYEKEE (reference sequence). This CDR3 comprises 15 residues. The CDR3 here is CASTGWDRGYEKLFF. The CDR3 region has the DNA TGTGCCAGCACCGGTTGGGACAGAGGGTATGAAAAACTGTTTTTT.

The chain couples TRBV7-2 to TRBJ1-4; no clear D. CDR3 length equals 14 residues. CDR1 and CDR2 (germline): SGHTA, FQGNSA. V shed 4 bases and J shed 7 bases, with 13 bases lying between them. The CDR3 DNA reads TGTGCCAGCAGCTCCCCCGGGCGGGGTGAAAAACTGTTTTTT. Protein product: CASSSPGRGEKLFF.

The V and J genes are TRBV7-2 and TRBJ2-7; 8 bases line up with TRBD1. V shed 1 base, J shed 4 bases, and the junction held 3 bases outside the gene matches. Germline lookup yields CDR1 SGHTA and CDR2 FQGNSA. The CDR3 consists of 14 residues. The CDR3 region is CASSLGTGIYEQYF. The CDR3 DNA reads TGTGCCAGCAGCTTAGGGACAGGGATATACGAGCAGTACTTC.

This sequence joins TRBV4-2 and TRBJ2-3; TRBD1 aligns across 7 bases. J was trimmed by 4 bases and V by 1 base; bases with no gene match: 8. Germline V lookup: CDR1 LGHNA, CDR2 YNFKEQ. The CDR3 covers 16 residues. The CDR3 DNA sequence: TGTGCCAGCAGCCAAGCGCTACTCCAGGGGGCAGATACGCAGTATTTT. Protein product: CASSQALLQGADTQYF.

The rearrangement uses TRBV5-1 and TRBJ2-3, with 7 bases fitting TRBD1. Germline CDR1 and CDR2: SGHRS and YFSETQ. The CDR3 runs to 15 residues. Unmatched junction bases numbered 12, after V lost 7 bases and J lost 4 bases. CDR3 sequence: CASSRTGDSADTQYF. The CDR3 bases are TGCGCCAGCTCCCGGACAGGCGATAGTGCAGATACGCAGTATTTT. The whole variable domain, remainder taken from reference TRBV5-1 and TRBJ2-3, is KAGVTQTPRYLIKTRGQQVTLSCSPISGHRSVSWYQQTPGQGLQFLFEYFSETQRNKGNFPGRFSGRQFSNSRSEMNVSTLELGDSALYLCASSRTGDSADTQYFGPGTRLTVL.

CDR3 region: CASSLTGGAAEAFF. CDR3 DNA: TGTGCCAGCAGCCTCACAGGGGGCGCTGCTGAAGCTTTCTTT. This sequence joins TRBV28 and TRBJ1-1, with TRBD1 identical over 9 bases. V gave up 6 bases and J gave up 6 bases; unmatched junction bases: 8. The CDR3 is 14 amino acids. The germline gives CDR1 MDHEN, CDR2 SYDVKM.

This chain uses TRBV10-1 with TRBJ2-1, with D perhaps TRBD2 (6 bases). Germline V lookup: CDR1 WNHNN, CDR2 SYGVQD (reference sequence). Trimming shortened V by 5 bases and J by 3 bases, and 8 bases separated the two germline ends. This CDR3 has 13 residues. CDR3 bases: TGCGCCAGCAGTCGGGGAGGCTACAATGAGCAGTTCTTC. The encoded protein is CASSRGGYNEQFF.

V is TRBV7-9 and J is TRBJ2-1, with TRBD2 matching over 7 bases. Losses at the gene ends were 8 bases for V and 7 bases for J; bases not matched to a gene: 5. The CDR3 is 12 amino acids. Germline assignment: CDR1 SEHNR and CDR2 FQNEAQ (reference sequence). This CDR3 reads CASVRGENEQFF. CDR3 coding DNA: TGTGCCAGCGTACGGGGGGAGAATGAGCAGTTCTTC.

This chain joins TRBV5-1 and TRBJ2-3; 7 bases line up with TRBD1. The CDR3 spans 12 residues. The junction had 4 bases not matched to a gene; V was cut back by 0 bases and J by 12 bases. The germline V gene encodes CDR1 SGHRS and CDR2 YFSETQ. CDR3 nucleotides: TGCGCCAGCAGCTTGGGACAGGGCCCACAGTATTTT. This sequence encodes CASSLGQGPQYF.

The rearrangement joins TRBV5-4 to TRBJ2-5; maybe TRBD1 (6 bases). V gave up 3 bases and J gave up 4 bases, with 10 bases separating them. Germline CDR1 and CDR2: SGHNT and YYREEE (reference sequence). This CDR3 contains 13 residues. In DNA, the CDR3 is TGTGCCAGCAGCTCCCGAGGGGGAGAGACCCAGTACTTC. Its protein product is CASSSRGGETQYF.

In this sample, this clone turned up a few times. The chain recombines TRBV6-1 with TRBJ1-5, with TRBD1 identical over 7 bases. The V and J ends lost 2 bases and 12 bases, in that order; junction bases with no gene match: 13. This CDR3 comprises 15 residues. CDR1 and CDR2 (germline): MNHNS, SASEGT. CDR3 coding DNA: TGTGCCAGCAGTGAACTAGGAACAGGGGAGAGGGTCCAGCATTTT. It yields the protein CASSELGTGERVQHF.